This paragraph covers one TCR beta chain sequence. The protocol was immunoSEQ multiplex PCR, while the TCRdb copy is restricted to in-frame clones and leaves out a portion. The sample consists of around 190,000 clones, roughly 90% of them appearing once. This sample was taken from a study of blood T cell repertoires in COVID-19. Study overall: The United States, Italy and Spain supplied acute and convalescent COVID-19 samples. PBMCs, B-cell-depleted T cells, or T cells provided the cDNA or gDNA that made up the material.

Seattle enrolled patients during active infection and tracked them longitudinally. Germline V gene sequence: CDR1 SEHNR, CDR2 FQNEAQ (reference sequence). This CDR3 is 18 amino acids long. The V gene end was trimmed by 0 bases and the J gene end by 3 bases; junction bases not matched to a gene: 11. Sequencing input: peripheral blood. The TCR sequence derives from a middle-aged man with COVID-19, enrolled during active disease. V usage is TRBV7-9 and J usage is TRBJ1-2, with TRBD1 matching 9 bases. CDR3 loop: CASSLAGTGFIGYYGYTF. The DNA for the CDR3 is TGTGCCAGCAGCTTAGCGGGGACAGGGTTTATTGGTTACTATGGCTACACCTTC.